This TCR beta chain comes out of a study of T-cell reconstitution after alpha-beta-depleted transplantation in children. The CDR3 is made up of 16 amino acids. Trimming took off 3 bases at V and 5 bases at J, with 20 bases between the two ends. Germline-derived CDR1 and CDR2 are DFQATT and SNEGSKA (reference sequence). Regarding the study as a whole: The authors attributed T-cell counts and diversity one year after transplant mostly to newly produced T cells.

For this clonotype: What it binds is not known.

The authors prepared the TCRbeta library with unique molecular identifiers. TCRdb analysed the PCR reads with MiXCR anew, one entry per CDR3 protein. This sample has about 580,000 distinct CDR3 sequences, with more than 20% found just once. The sequences come from PBMCs, collected before TCRalphabeta/CD19-depleted stem cell transplant. This rearrangement joins TRBV20-1 to TRBJ2-1; D gene uncertain. This clonotype was sampled from a boy under two years old with Wiskott-Aldrich syndrome, due to receive a stem cell transplant. The chain's CDR3 is CSASMEQRNIDNEQFF. The DNA for the CDR3 is TGCAGTGCTAGTATGGAACAGCGCAATATAGACAATGAGCAGTTCTTC.